The 23 T cell receptor beta chains below were found in one sample sequenced in a study of blood T cell repertoires in COVID-19. Data came from immunoSEQ multiplex PCR; TCRdb stores just in-frame clones and leaves some out. The sample lists under 300,000 clones, about 88% occurring once. The sample consisted of PBMCs or T cells enriched from blood (not recorded which). The receptor source for this set is a woman aged 45-65 years who had been exposed to COVID-19.

The gene calls are TRBV7-2 and TRBJ2-5, with 9 bases lining up with TRBD1. Germline V CDR1 and CDR2: SGHTA, FQGNSA. The CDR3 consists of 14 residues. The V segment lost 4 bases and the J segment 3 bases; nucleotides outside the gene matches: 3. The CDR3 nucleotides read TGTGCCAGCAGCTCCCGGGACAGGGAAGAGACCCAGTACTTC. Its translation: CASSSRDREETQYF.

The rearrangement links TRBV30 to TRBJ1-1; no definite D call. The CDR3 loop spans 16 amino acids. The V end was cut by 1 base, the J end by 4 bases, with 19 bases between. Germline CDR1 is GTSNPN and CDR2 is SVGIG (reference sequence). The CDR3: CAWSAPSLTRGTEAFF. The DNA of the CDR3 is TGTGCCTGGAGTGCTCCCTCACTTACTCGGGGCACTGAAGCTTTCTTT.

V usage is TRBV24-1 and J usage is TRBJ2-5; maybe TRBD2 (5 bases). The germline V gene encodes CDR1 KGHDR and CDR2 SFDVKD. The CDR3 runs to 14 residues. The ends were cut back, 4 bases at V and 5 bases at J, with 13 bases in the middle. In nucleotides, the CDR3 is TGTGCCACCAGTGACCCCGGGGTAGGGGAGACCCAGTACTTC. Translation: CATSDPGVGETQYF.

The chain couples TRBV11-2 to TRBJ1-1; D uncertain. This CDR3 has 13 amino acids. Trimming removed 2 bases from V and 6 bases from J, with 10 bases in between. Germline V CDR1 and CDR2: SGHAT, FQNNGV. CDR3 coding DNA: TGTGCCAGCAGCTTACCTCGAGGCTCTGAAGCTTTCTTT. Amino acid sequence: CASSLPRGSEAFF.

Written as DNA, the CDR3 is TGTGCCAGCAGTTTTGACAGGCGCGGTGAAGCTTTCTTT. This gives the protein CASSFDRRGEAFF. The rearrangement uses TRBV27 and TRBJ1-1; D might be TRBD1 (6 bases). The V end was cut by 3 bases, the J end by 7 bases, with 12 bases between. Germline V CDR1 and CDR2: MNHEY, SMNVEV (reference sequence). CDR3 length: 13 amino acids.

This CDR3 reads CAGGMKGLSPQHF. The CDR3 coding sequence is TGTGCCGGGGGGATGAAGGGCCTCTCGCCCCAGCATTTT. The V gene is TRBV27, the J gene TRBJ1-5; a possible D gene is TRBD1 (5 bases). CDR3 size: 13 residues. Germline assignment: CDR1 MNHEY and CDR2 SMNVEV (reference sequence). Trimming removed 11 bases at V and 9 bases at J, with 20 bases between.

This clone was seen once. V and J are TRBV7-2 and TRBJ2-2, with 9 bases aligning to TRBD1. CDR1 is SGHTA and CDR2 is FQGNSA in the germline V gene. J was trimmed by 1 base and V by 2 bases; bases with no gene match: 2. This CDR3 has 16 residues. CDR3 sequence (DNA): TGTGCCAGCAGCTTAATGGGACAGGGGAACACCGGGGAGCTGTTTTTT. Amino acids: CASSLMGQGNTGELFF. Drawing the rest from reference TRBV7-2 and TRBJ2-2, the complete variable domain is GAGVSQSPSNKVTEKGKDVELRCDPISGHTALYWYRQSLGQGLEFLIYFQGNSAPDKSGLPSDRFSAERTGGSVSTLTIQRTQQEDSAVYLCASSLMGQGNTGELFFGEGSRLTVL.

V is TRBV5-1 and J is TRBJ2-1; a possible D gene is TRBD1 (6 bases). The CDR3 is made up of 19 amino acids. Germline V gives CDR1 SGHRS, CDR2 YFSETQ. V was trimmed by 0 bases and J by 0 bases, leaving 19 bases between them. The CDR3 loop is CASSLDFLQGASSYNEQFF. DNA of the CDR3: TGCGCCAGCAGCTTGGACTTCCTACAGGGCGCCAGCTCCTACAATGAGCAGTTCTTC.

The chain couples TRBV19 to TRBJ2-1, with 9 bases fitting TRBD1. There are 16 residues in the CDR3. The germline V gene has CDR1 LNHDA and CDR2 SQIVND (reference sequence). The junction had 9 bases not matched to a gene; V was cut back by 5 bases and J by 4 bases. The CDR3, as DNA: TGTGCCAGTAGTCTGGCCGGGACAGGGTCTTACAATGAGCAGTTCTTC. As protein: CASSLAGTGSYNEQFF. Drawing the rest from reference TRBV19 and TRBJ2-1, the complete variable domain is DGGITQSPKYLFRKEGQNVTLSCEQNLNHDAMYWYRQDPGQGLRLIYYSQIVNDFQKGDIAEGYSVSREKKESFPLTVTSAQKNPTAFYLCASSLAGTGSYNEQFFGPGTRLTVL.

The J gene is TRBJ1-6, the V gene TRBV5-4; 7 bases are shared with TRBD1. The CDR3 is 15 residues long. CDR1 is SGHNT and CDR2 is YYREEE in the germline V gene (reference sequence). V dropped 0 bases and J dropped 7; count of bases not matched to a gene: 4. Written as DNA, the CDR3 is TGTGCCAGCAGCTTGGAAGGACAGGACAATTCACCCCTCCACTTT. It yields the protein CASSLEGQDNSPLHF.

The table lists this clone with a few counts. The chain couples TRBV19 to TRBJ2-7, with D tentatively TRBD1 (5 bases). Germline loops: CDR1 LNHDA, CDR2 SQIVND (reference sequence). The V end was cut by 6 bases, the J end by 2 bases, with 17 bases between. The CDR3 has 15 residues. The CDR3 DNA reads TGTGCCAGTAGAAAGACCGTGGACAAAGCCTACGAGCAGTACTTC. Translation: CASRKTVDKAYEQYF.

This chain connects TRBV19 to TRBJ2-5; 7 bases match TRBD1. This CDR3 is 14 amino acids long. Germline V CDR1 and CDR2: LNHDA, SQIVND (reference sequence). The V segment lost 4 bases and the J segment 6 bases; nucleotides outside the gene matches: 8. CDR3 nucleotide sequence: TGTGCCAGTAGTACGAAGGGGGCTGGGCAGACCCAGTACTTC. It codes for CASSTKGAGQTQYF.

This chain joins TRBV3-1 (or the pseudogene TRBV3-2) and TRBJ1-1; no clear D gene. The CDR3 runs to 14 residues. The V gene lost 2 bases and the J gene lost 0 bases, with 7 bases spanning the gap. Germline V gene sequence: CDR1 LGHDT, CDR2 YNNKEL (reference sequence). The CDR3 DNA is TGTGCCAGCAGCCAACCTAGCGTGAACACTGAAGCTTTCTTT. Translated, it gives CASSQPSVNTEAFF.

The J gene is TRBJ1-4, the V gene TRBV5-4; 8 positions match TRBD1. Losses at the gene ends were 4 bases for V and 7 bases for J; bases not matched to a gene: 6. CDR3 size: 14 residues. In germline, CDR1 is SGHNT, CDR2 YYREEE (reference sequence). The CDR3 region is CASSTGGRSEKLFF. CDR3 in DNA: TGTGCCAGCAGCACAGGGGGAAGGAGTGAAAAACTGTTTTTT.

The chain employs TRBV5-4 and TRBJ2-3, with 9 bases fitting TRBD1. The CDR3 has 16 residues. The germline V gene has CDR1 SGHNT and CDR2 YYREEE (reference sequence). The J segment lost 1 base and the V segment lost 5 bases, leaving 8 bases of the junction unmatched. In DNA form, the CDR3 reads TGTGCCAGCAGTCCGGGACAGGGCCGAGGCACAGATACGCAGTATTTT. The encoded protein is CASSPGQGRGTDTQYF.

The V call is TRBV14, the J call TRBJ1-2; 10 nucleotides align to TRBD1. The CDR3 length is 15 residues. Germline V lookup: CDR1 SGHDN, CDR2 FVKESK. Trimming at V came to 4 bases and at J to 2 bases, leaving 4 bases not matched to a gene. CDR3 sequence reads: CASSPRGQGNYGYTF. The CDR3 nucleotides are TGTGCCAGCAGCCCCCGGGGACAGGGGAACTATGGCTACACCTTC.

The chain couples TRBV11-2 to TRBJ1-1; D is undetermined. Germline lookup yields CDR1 SGHAT and CDR2 FQNNGV. CDR3 length equals 16 residues. V was clipped by 0 bases and J by 2 bases, with 13 bases between them. The CDR3 is CASSLDLVRGNTEAFF. CDR3 coding DNA: TGTGCCAGCAGCTTAGATCTGGTGAGAGGTAACACTGAAGCTTTCTTT.

This clone was seen more than once but under ten times. The rearrangement uses TRBV7-2 and TRBJ2-7; 8 bases align to TRBD1. CDR1 and CDR2 (germline): SGHTA, FQGNSA. Trimming at V came to 5 bases and at J to 3 bases, leaving 9 bases not matched to a gene. This CDR3 region has 15 residues. CDR3 nucleotides: TGTGCCAGCAGCATCAACTCAGGGGGCGTCTACGAGCAGTACTTC. Its protein product is CASSINSGGVYEQYF.

V is TRBV15 and J is TRBJ2-5, with 7 bases aligning to TRBD2. Per germline, CDR1 LNHNV and CDR2 YYDKDF (reference sequence). V dropped 8 bases and J dropped 2; count of bases not matched to a gene: 5. The CDR3 loop spans 13 amino acids. CDR3 nucleotide sequence: TGTGCCACCGACGTGGGAGGGCAAGAGACCCAGTACTTC. It encodes CATDVGGQETQYF.

This clone was picked up a small number of times. This chain connects TRBV10-3 to TRBJ1-2, with D possibly being TRBD1 (6 bases). This CDR3 has 11 residues. Trimming left V 7 bases short and J 8 bases short, with 11 bases between. The germline gives CDR1 ENHRY, CDR2 SYGVKD. The CDR3 reads CAITQGKGYTF. The CDR3 DNA reads TGTGCCATCACCCAGGGGAAGGGCTACACCTTC.

V usage is TRBV10-3 and J usage is TRBJ2-5; 8 positions match TRBD2. Germline CDR1 and CDR2: ENHRY and SYGVKD. CDR3 length equals 14 residues. Trimming cost V 6 bases and J 2 bases; bases outside gene matches: 5. The CDR3 loop reads CAISVGTRQETQYF. The CDR3 DNA sequence: TGTGCCATCAGCGTCGGGACTAGACAAGAGACCCAGTACTTC.

This sequence joins TRBV3-1 (or the pseudogene TRBV3-2) and TRBJ2-7; 10 bases are shared with TRBD1. CDR3 length equals 16 residues. V lost 1 base, J lost 3 bases, and 6 bases stayed unmatched. Germline V gives CDR1 LGHDT, CDR2 YNNKEL (reference sequence). The CDR3 sequence is CASSQAGTGVDYEQYF. The CDR3 DNA is TGTGCCAGCAGCCAAGCCGGGACAGGGGTCGACTACGAGCAGTACTTC.

The chain carries TRBV27 and TRBJ2-5; possible D gene TRBD1, 5 bases. This CDR3 is 12 amino acids long. The germline V gene encodes CDR1 MNHEY and CDR2 SMNVEV (reference sequence). V was cut by 5 bases and J by 1 base, with 5 bases left in between. The CDR3 region is CASSDSQETQYF. The CDR3 DNA sequence: TGTGCCAGCAGTGACAGCCAAGAGACCCAGTACTTC.